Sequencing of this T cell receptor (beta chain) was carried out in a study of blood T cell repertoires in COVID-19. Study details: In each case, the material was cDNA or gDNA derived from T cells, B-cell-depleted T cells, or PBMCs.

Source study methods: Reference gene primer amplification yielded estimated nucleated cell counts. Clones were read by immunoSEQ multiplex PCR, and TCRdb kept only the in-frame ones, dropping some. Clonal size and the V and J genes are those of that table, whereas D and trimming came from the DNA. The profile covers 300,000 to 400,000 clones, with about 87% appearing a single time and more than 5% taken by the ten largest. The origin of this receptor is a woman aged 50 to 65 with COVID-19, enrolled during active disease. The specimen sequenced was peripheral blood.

Here the CDR3 reads CASSPRGLAGAQGTGELFF. Here the CDR3 DNA reads TGTGCCAGCTCACCGAGGGGTCTAGCGGGAGCTCAAGGCACCGGGGAGCTGTTTTTT. This chain links TRBV18 with TRBJ2-2; TRBD2 aligns across 10 bases. Germline assignment: CDR1 KGHSH and CDR2 LQKENI. CDR3 length: 19 residues. J was trimmed by 4 bases and V by 3 bases; bases with no gene match: 14.